These T cell receptor beta chains were read from a single sample in a study of cytomegalovirus exposure and HLA in healthy donors. Method: immunoSEQ multiplex PCR; TCRdb's copy keeps in-frame clones and lacks some. The repertoire holds tens of thousands of clones, with approximately 85% as singletons. The specimen was PBMCs. Every receptor here comes from a woman between 18 and 30 years old in good health and CMV-seropositive. Each CDR3 is given with its conserved first and last residue. A D gene is named only where the DNA matches it firmly. A row's size may be missing; if present it is once, few, many or a size class.

J gene: TRBJ1-2; V gene: TRBV6-5; D gene: NA; clone size: few; CDR3 DNA: TGTGCCTCCTCGGGGGGCTACGGGAAGTATGGCTACACCTTC; CDR3 protein: CASSGGYGKYGYTF
J gene: TRBJ1-4; V gene: TRBV7-9; D gene: NA; clone size: NA; CDR3 DNA: TGTGCCAGCAGCCCCCAAGGACTGGGCATGTTCGAAAAACTGTTTTTT; CDR3 protein: CASSPQGLGMFEKLFF
J gene: TRBJ1-5; V gene: TRBV29-1; D gene: NA; clone size: once; CDR3 DNA: TGCAGCGTTGAAGTTAAAGAAGACGCCCGGAGGTCCCAGCATTTT; CDR3 protein: CSVEVKEDARRSQHF
J gene: TRBJ2-2; V gene: TRBV6-6; D gene: TRBD2; clone size: NA; CDR3 DNA: TGTGCCAGCAGTTACGGGGGGGTGGCCGGGGAGCTGTTTTTT; CDR3 protein: CASSYGGVAGELFF
J gene: TRBJ1-5; V gene: TRBV5-4; D gene: NA; clone size: NA; CDR3 DNA: TGTGCCAGCAGCTTGGCCCCGGGAGGGAATCAGCCCCAGCATTTT; CDR3 protein: CASSLAPGGNQPQHF
J gene: TRBJ1-5; V gene: TRBV28; D gene: NA; clone size: once; CDR3 DNA: TGTGCCAGCAGTTTAAAATTCGAAGGAGTTCATCAGCCCCAGCATTTT; CDR3 protein: CASSLKFEGVHQPQHF
J gene: TRBJ2-5; V gene: TRBV7-6; D gene: NA; clone size: NA; CDR3 DNA: TGTGCCAGCAGCTCACTAGAGACCCAGTACTTC; CDR3 protein: CASSSLETQYF
J gene: TRBJ2-2; V gene: TRBV29-1; D gene: NA; clone size: NA; CDR3 DNA: TGCAGCGTCCCCAGTGGGAGGAACACCGGGGAGCTGTTTTTT; CDR3 protein: CSVPSGRNTGELFF
J gene: TRBJ2-7; V gene: TRBV13; D gene: NA; clone size: NA; CDR3 DNA: TGTGCCAGCAGCGGGGGCCTGGGAAATACCGAGCAGTACTTC; CDR3 protein: CASSGGLGNTEQYF
J gene: TRBJ1-1; V gene: TRBV6-5; D gene: NA; clone size: NA; CDR3 DNA: TGTGCCAGCAGTTATTTCTCCCAGATTAACACTGAAGCTTTCTTT; CDR3 protein: CASSYFSQINTEAFF
J gene: TRBJ2-3; V gene: TRBV28; D gene: TRBD1; clone size: NA; CDR3 DNA: TGTGCCAGCAGTTTATGGGGACAGGGGATCGTAGATACGCAGTATTTT; CDR3 protein: CASSLWGQGIVDTQYF
J gene: TRBJ1-1; V gene: TRBV6-5; D gene: TRBD1; clone size: few; CDR3 DNA: TGTGCCGTCGGACAGGGCTCCACTGAAGCTTTCTTT; CDR3 protein: CAVGQGSTEAFF
J gene: TRBJ2-7; V gene: TRBV28; D gene: NA; clone size: NA; CDR3 DNA: TGTGCCAGCAGTCGACTAAACGAGCAGTACTTC; CDR3 protein: CASSRLNEQYF
J gene: TRBJ2-2; V gene: TRBV11-2; D gene: TRBD2; clone size: NA; CDR3 DNA: TGTGCCAGCAGCTTAAGCCCCCGCCTAGCGGGAGAAAGGTCCGGGGAGCTGTTTTTT; CDR3 protein: CASSLSPRLAGERSGELFF
J gene: TRBJ2-2; V gene: TRBV7-3; D gene: NA; clone size: NA; CDR3 DNA: TGTGCCAGCAGCTTCTCCGTTGGGGGGGCGGGCACCGGGGAGCTGTTTTTT; CDR3 protein: CASSFSVGGAGTGELFF
J gene: TRBJ2-1; V gene: TRBV27; D gene: NA; clone size: once; CDR3 DNA: TGTGCCAGCAGTCTACCCAACAATGAGCAGTTCTTC; CDR3 protein: CASSLPNNEQFF
J gene: TRBJ2-6; V gene: TRBV9; D gene: NA; clone size: NA; CDR3 DNA: TGTGCCAGCAGCGTAGACTCTTCCCGCTCTGGGGCCAACGTCCTGACTTTC; CDR3 protein: CASSVDSSRSGANVLTF
J gene: TRBJ2-7; V gene: TRBV5-1; D gene: TRBD1; clone size: NA; CDR3 DNA: TGCGCCAGCAGCTCGACAGGGGCCTACTCCTACGAGCAGTACTTC; CDR3 protein: CASSSTGAYSYEQYF
J gene: TRBJ2-7; V gene: TRBV5-6; D gene: NA; clone size: NA; CDR3 DNA: TGTGCCAGCAGCTTCTCGGGCAGGGGCCACGAGCAGTACTTC; CDR3 protein: CASSFSGRGHEQYF
J gene: TRBJ2-3; V gene: TRBV5-1; D gene: TRBD1; clone size: NA; CDR3 DNA: TGCGCCAGCAGCTCGGGACAGGCCAACACAGATACGCAGTATTTT; CDR3 protein: CASSSGQANTDTQYF
J gene: TRBJ1-2; V gene: TRBV5-6; D gene: NA; clone size: few; CDR3 DNA: TGTGCCAGCAGCTCCTGGACATTGCGGTATGGCTACACCTTC; CDR3 protein: CASSSWTLRYGYTF
J gene: TRBJ2-2; V gene: TRBV4-1; D gene: TRBD2; clone size: NA; CDR3 DNA: TGCGCCAGCAGCCTATACTGGAAGAGCGGGAGTGGCGGGGAGCTGTTTTTT; CDR3 protein: CASSLYWKSGSGGELFF
J gene: TRBJ1-1; V gene: TRBV5-6; D gene: NA; clone size: once; CDR3 DNA: TGTGCCAGCAGCTTTGGGGGGGGATTTAACACTGAAGCTTTCTTT; CDR3 protein: CASSFGGGFNTEAFF
J gene: TRBJ1-5; V gene: TRBV7-8; D gene: NA; clone size: NA; CDR3 DNA: TGTGCCAGCAGCTTTACAGATAGCAATCAGCCCCAGCATTTT; CDR3 protein: CASSFTDSNQPQHF
J gene: TRBJ1-2; V gene: TRBV5-1; D gene: NA; clone size: NA; CDR3 DNA: TGCGCCAGCAGCTTGGAACAGGAGATCTATGGCTACACCTTC; CDR3 protein: CASSLEQEIYGYTF
J gene: TRBJ1-2; V gene: TRBV6-5; D gene: TRBD1; clone size: NA; CDR3 DNA: TGTGCCAGCAGTTGGGGACCAGGGGGCGGTGGCTACACCTTC; CDR3 protein: CASSWGPGGGGYTF
J gene: TRBJ1-4; V gene: TRBV7-9; D gene: TRBD1; clone size: NA; CDR3 DNA: TGTGCCAGCAGGCAGGGGGCAAATGAAAAACTGTTTTTT; CDR3 protein: CASRQGANEKLFF
J gene: TRBJ1-4; V gene: TRBV6-4; D gene: NA; clone size: few; CDR3 DNA: TGTGCCAGCGGGGGGGCAACTAATGAAAAACTGTTTTTT; CDR3 protein: CASGGATNEKLFF
J gene: TRBJ2-3; V gene: TRBV14; D gene: NA; clone size: NA; CDR3 DNA: TGTGCCAGCAGCCCCCAACCTCGGGTAGCGAGCACAGATACGCAGTATTTT; CDR3 protein: CASSPQPRVASTDTQYF
J gene: TRBJ2-1; V gene: TRBV5-6; D gene: NA; clone size: NA; CDR3 DNA: TGTGCCAGCAGCCCGACAGTCGGCTATGGTGAGCAGTTCTTC; CDR3 protein: CASSPTVGYGEQFF
J gene: TRBJ2-2; V gene: TRBV7-2; D gene: TRBD2; clone size: NA; CDR3 DNA: TGTGCCAGCATCCTGGCAGGGAGGGCCGGGGAGCTGTTTTTT; CDR3 protein: CASILAGRAGELFF
J gene: TRBJ1-1; V gene: TRBV29-1; D gene: NA; clone size: NA; CDR3 DNA: TGCAGCGCCCGGGACTCTGAAGCTTTCTTT; CDR3 protein: CSARDSEAFF
J gene: TRBJ2-3; V gene: TRBV6-1; D gene: NA; clone size: NA; CDR3 DNA: TGTGCCAGCAGTGAAGGTGAAACTAGCACAGATACGCAGTATTTT; CDR3 protein: CASSEGETSTDTQYF
J gene: TRBJ2-7; V gene: TRBV5-6; D gene: NA; clone size: once; CDR3 DNA: TGTGCCAGCAGCTTCGGCCCGGGACTCCTCGGGGAGCAGTACTTC; CDR3 protein: CASSFGPGLLGEQYF
J gene: TRBJ1-4; V gene: TRBV5-1; D gene: TRBD1; clone size: NA; CDR3 DNA: TGCGCCAGCAGCTTGGGGCCTGCAGGGGGGAATGAAAAACTGTTTTTT; CDR3 protein: CASSLGPAGGNEKLFF
J gene: TRBJ1-6; V gene: TRBV11-2; D gene: NA; clone size: NA; CDR3 DNA: TGTGCCAGCAGCTTATCAAGACAGGTCATTTCACCCCTCCACTTT; CDR3 protein: CASSLSRQVISPLHF
J gene: TRBJ2-1; V gene: TRBV5-6; D gene: TRBD2; clone size: NA; CDR3 DNA: TGTGCCAGCAGCCCAAGGACTAGCGGGAGCTGGAATTTCTTCAATGAGCAGTTCTTC; CDR3 protein: CASSPRTSGSWNFFNEQFF
J gene: TRBJ2-7; V gene: TRBV5-1; D gene: TRBD2; clone size: NA; CDR3 DNA: TGCGCCAGCAGCCGCGGACTAGCGGGGGACTACGAGCAGTACTTC; CDR3 protein: CASSRGLAGDYEQYF
J gene: TRBJ2-3; V gene: TRBV5-1; D gene: NA; clone size: NA; CDR3 DNA: TGCGCCAGCAGCAAGCAAAGAACAGATACGCAGTATTTT; CDR3 protein: CASSKQRTDTQYF
J gene: TRBJ2-3; V gene: TRBV4-1; D gene: TRBD2; clone size: once; CDR3 DNA: TGCGCCAGCAGCCCTAGCGGTTTAGGCTTCTTCACAGATACGCAGTATTTT; CDR3 protein: CASSPSGLGFFTDTQYF
J gene: TRBJ1-1; V gene: TRBV5-4; D gene: NA; clone size: NA; CDR3 DNA: TGTGCCACCATAGATAGGGGGGGGAACACTGAAGCTTTCTTT; CDR3 protein: CATIDRGGNTEAFF
J gene: TRBJ2-4; V gene: TRBV25-1; D gene: TRBD1; clone size: NA; CDR3 DNA: TGTGCCAGCAGTGCCCTAGACAGGGGCATCGGAAACATTCAGTACTTC; CDR3 protein: CASSALDRGIGNIQYF
J gene: TRBJ2-2; V gene: TRBV4-1; D gene: NA; clone size: NA; CDR3 DNA: TGCGCCAGCAGGAGTCCGCAAAAAACCGGGGAGCTGTTTTTT; CDR3 protein: CASRSPQKTGELFF
J gene: TRBJ1-5; V gene: TRBV4-1; D gene: NA; clone size: NA; CDR3 DNA: TGCGCCAGCAGCCAAGTTTGGGGATCCGGGGGACAGCCCCAGCATTTT; CDR3 protein: CASSQVWGSGGQPQHF
J gene: TRBJ2-2; V gene: TRBV6-5; D gene: NA; clone size: NA; CDR3 DNA: TGTGCCAGCACCCAACAGAACACCGGGGAGCTGTTTTTT; CDR3 protein: CASTQQNTGELFF
J gene: TRBJ2-1; V gene: TRBV5-1; D gene: NA; clone size: NA; CDR3 DNA: TGCGCCAGCAGCTTGCAAGTCTCCAGCTCCTACAATGAGCAGTTCTTC; CDR3 protein: CASSLQVSSSYNEQFF
J gene: TRBJ2-6; V gene: TRBV4-1; D gene: NA; clone size: NA; CDR3 DNA: TGCGCCAGCAGCCAAGTTGGCTCTGCGGCCAACGTCCTGACTTTC; CDR3 protein: CASSQVGSAANVLTF